What follows are 3 T cell receptor beta chains derived from one specimen sequenced in a study of cytomegalovirus exposure and HLA in healthy donors. The primer mix had 60 Vbeta and 13 Jbeta primers. Assay used: immunoSEQ multiplex PCR; TCRdb lists only in-frame clones, some missing. The sample contains 150,000 to 200,000 clones, more than 60% of which appear only once. Input material: PBMCs. The source is a woman aged 25 to 39 in good health and CMV-seronegative.

This clone was seen just once. CDR3 DNA: TGTGCCCGCCAGGGGAGGGAAACTGAAGCTTTCTTT. Protein product: CARQGRETEAFF. The chain recombines TRBV30 with TRBJ1-1; weak D call: TRBD1 (6 bases). The CDR3 runs 12 residues. Trimming shortened V by 8 bases and J by 5 bases, and 15 bases separated the two germline ends. CDR1 and CDR2 (germline): GTSNPN, SVGIG (reference sequence).

The J gene is TRBJ2-5, the V gene TRBV5-1; TRBD1 is a possible D gene (6 bases). CDR1 and CDR2 (germline): SGHRS, YFSETQ. This CDR3 spans 14 amino acids. Trimming took 4 bases from V and 5 from J, leaving 15 bases between them. As DNA, the CDR3 is TGCGCCAGCAGCCCAATGAACAGGGAGGAGACCCAGTACTTC. Its protein product is CASSPMNREETQYF.

The gene calls are TRBV2 and TRBJ1-1; D might be TRBD1 (6 bases). The ends were cut back, 1 base at V and 6 bases at J, with 12 bases in the middle. Germline V gene lookup returns CDR1 SNHLY and CDR2 FYNNEI. The CDR3 loop spans 14 amino acids. CDR3 DNA: TGTGCCAGCAGTGAAGTAAACAGGGTGTCTGAAGCTTTCTTT. Protein product: CASSEVNRVSEAFF. The whole variable domain, remainder taken from reference TRBV2 and TRBJ1-1, is EPEVTQTPSHQVTQMGQEVILRCVPISNHLYFYWYRQILGQKVEFLVSFYNNEISEKSEIFDDQFSVERPDGSNFTLKIRSTKLEDSAMYFCASSEVNRVSEAFFGQGTRLTVV.